This T cell receptor (beta chain) appears in the sequencing data of a study of Graves' ophthalmopathy and Graves' hyperthyroidism. Overall study results and limits: Blood repertoires reportedly contained most expanded thyroid clonotypes above 0.001 frequency. Researchers report that a 13-signature model separated ophthalmopathy from stable hyperthyroidism, posting less than 90% sensitivity and about 80% specificity.

V lost 5 bases and J lost 0, with 10 bases in between. Per germline, CDR1 SEHNR and CDR2 FQNEAQ (reference sequence). The CDR3 length is 14 residues. Ophthalmopathy not arising within 18 months of follow-up defined hyperthyroidism as stable. The authors diagnosed from clinical symptoms, serum thyroxine, TRAb, thyroid ultrasound and orbital computed tomography. Amplification of TCR beta CDR3 regions used RNA transcripts. Scientists carried out first-round RT-PCR using HTBI primers and then a second-round multiplex PCR. Using its own MiXCR run on the multiplex PCR reads, TCRdb lists one record per CDR3 protein. The sample holds about 620,000 distinct CDR3 sequences, around a fifth seen once. This clonotype has just a few counts. Its cognate antigen is unknown.

The source of this sequence is a woman aged 18-29 years with stable Graves' hyperthyroidism. Some clones in this sample may be carry-over from other donors' samples. The sequencing input was peripheral blood. V usage is TRBV7-9 and J usage is TRBJ1-1; D is unresolved. CDR3 nucleotides: TGTGCCAGCAGCGCATATAACATGAACACTGAAGCTTTCTTT. Encoded protein: CASSAYNMNTEAFF.